This T cell receptor (beta chain) was identified during a study of shared clonotypes between healthy human individuals. Every contributor of samples was a Caucasian grown-up residing in Nashville, Tennessee. CD4+ cells were split into CD45RA+ naive and CD45RA-negative memory subsets. Clones were sequenced by immunoSEQ multiplex PCR, and TCRdb holds only the in-frame ones, with some missing. The profile shows over a million clones, around 78% of them singletons. General study findings and limits: Limited genetic and exposure-history diversity came from having few donors. Memory subsets generally showed lower estimated richness than naive subsets.

A note on this clone: Its antigen is currently unknown.

The source of this sequence is a man younger than 30 in good health. Some clones in this sample may be carry-over from other donors' samples. Sequencing was performed on memory CD4+ T cells from PBMCs. Subset noted: CD45RA-negative fraction.

The CDR3 DNA follows: TGCAGCGTTGGAAGTCTGGACAGGGGCTATGGCTACACCTTC. Translation: CSVGSLDRGYGYTF. V gene TRBV29-1 combines with J gene TRBJ1-2, with 9 positions matching TRBD1. From germline, CDR1 is SQVTM and CDR2 ANQGSEA. The CDR3 runs 14 residues. V was clipped by 4 bases and J by 4 bases; unmatched bases: 7.